What follows are 20 T cell receptor beta chains derived from one specimen sequenced in a study of shared clonotypes between healthy human individuals. Generated by immunoSEQ multiplex PCR, the TCRdb table keeps only in-frame clones and is missing some. The repertoire holds 550,000 to 850,000 clones, with roughly 72% as singletons. The material sequenced was memory CD4+ T cells sorted from blood. The sample's subset: CD45RA-negative fraction. The receptors come from a woman in her 30s in good health.

The J gene is TRBJ2-1, the V gene TRBV7-2; TRBD1 matches 9 bases. The CDR3 is 14 residues long. Trimming at V came to 2 bases and at J to 5 bases, leaving 1 base not matched to a gene. Germline loops: CDR1 SGHTA, CDR2 FQGNSA. The CDR3, as DNA: TGTGCCAGCAGCTTAAACAGGGGGCACAATGAGCAGTTCTTC. This gives the protein CASSLNRGHNEQFF.

The rearrangement links TRBV19 to TRBJ2-7, with 14 bases lining up with TRBD2. CDR1 LNHDA and CDR2 SQIVND come from the germline V gene (reference sequence). The CDR3 has 15 residues. V lost 5 bases to trimming and J lost 4 bases; unmatched junction nucleotides: 4. The CDR3 DNA sequence: TGTGCCAGTAGTTACGGGACTAGCGGGAGTTACGAGCAGTACTTC. Protein product: CASSYGTSGSYEQYF.

The chain joins TRBV5-4 to TRBJ1-4; weak D call: TRBD1 (6 bases). The V end lost 4 bases, the J end lost 0 bases, and 16 bases lay between the germline ends. The germline CDR1 and CDR2 sequences are SGHNT and YYREEE (reference sequence). The CDR3 consists of 17 residues. For the CDR3, the DNA is TGTGCCAGCAGCGTCGACAGGATACCTGCAACTAATGAAAAACTGTTTTTT. This translates into CASSVDRIPATNEKLFF.

This clone appeared many times. DNA for the CDR3: TGTGCCAGCAGCTTAGAGGTGACAGGGCCCTACGAGCAGTACTTC. Translated: CASSLEVTGPYEQYF. The chain has TRBV11-2 and TRBJ2-7; TRBD1 agrees at 7 bases. In germline, CDR1 is SGHAT, CDR2 FQNNGV. V gave up 0 bases and J gave up 2 bases; unmatched junction bases: 4. This CDR3 contains 15 residues.

This clone was found a few times. V usage is TRBV27 and J usage is TRBJ1-1; tentative D call: TRBD1 (6 bases). This CDR3 region has 15 residues. V was clipped by 5 bases and J by 2 bases, with 15 bases between them. Germline values: CDR1 MNHEY, CDR2 SMNVEV (reference sequence). CDR3 DNA sequence: TGTGCCAGCAGTCGACCCCACAGGGATAACACTGAAGCTTTCTTT. Translation: CASSRPHRDNTEAFF.

The V and J genes are TRBV4-1 and TRBJ2-3; D unresolved. The V and J ends lost 0 bases and 4 bases respectively, with 8 bases between them. Per the germline V gene, CDR1 is MGHRA and CDR2 is YSYEKL. CDR3 length: 14 amino acids. CDR3 protein: CASSQETGSDTQYF. The CDR3 coding sequence is TGCGCCAGCAGCCAAGAGACTGGGTCAGATACGCAGTATTTT.

The table lists this clone with many counts. The V and J genes are TRBV9 and TRBJ2-5; D is ambiguous. The CDR3 runs to 13 residues. The V gene lost 0 bases and the J gene lost 4 bases, with 7 bases spanning the gap. Germline V gene lookup returns CDR1 SGDLS and CDR2 YYNGEE. In nucleotides, the CDR3 is TGTGCCAGCAGCGTAGTGTTAGGAGAGACCCAGTACTTC. Residues: CASSVVLGETQYF.

The chain carries TRBV20-1 and TRBJ1-1; D not resolved. This CDR3 contains 11 residues. Between the trimmed V and J ends, which lost 5 bases and 6 bases, there was a span of 10 bases. Germline V lookup: CDR1 DFQATT, CDR2 SNEGSKA (reference sequence). CDR3 sequence reads: CSAGRGSEAFF. CDR3 in DNA: TGCAGTGCTGGCAGAGGGTCTGAAGCTTTCTTT.

This sequence joins TRBV5-1 and TRBJ1-4, with 10 positions matching TRBD1. Germline V gives CDR1 SGHRS, CDR2 YFSETQ. Trimming took 0 bases from V and 5 from J; bases not matched to a gene: 1. The CDR3 contains 15 residues. This CDR3 reads CASSLGTGGNEKLFF. DNA for the CDR3: TGCGCCAGCAGCTTGGGGACAGGGGGAAATGAAAAACTGTTTTTT.

CDR3 sequence: CASSIGDSHNQPQHF. The CDR3 DNA is TGTGCCAGTAGTATTGGGGACAGCCACAATCAGCCCCAGCATTTT. The J gene is TRBJ1-5, the V gene TRBV19, with TRBD1 identical over 7 bases. The V gene's germline CDR1 is LNHDA and CDR2 SQIVND (reference sequence). The CDR3 contains 15 residues. The V gene end was trimmed by 3 bases and the J gene end by 3 bases; junction bases not matched to a gene: 5.

The J gene is TRBJ1-2, the V gene TRBV11-2; D is ambiguous. The germline V gene encodes CDR1 SGHAT and CDR2 FQNNGV. The CDR3 length is 15 residues. Trimming took 5 bases from V and 5 from J, leaving 18 bases between them. The CDR3 DNA follows: TGTGCCAGCAGCCGAGAGAAGGACGGAATTTATGGCTACACCTTC. Translation gives CASSREKDGIYGYTF.

This clone was seen only a few times. A read error may explain this, as a much larger clone is one base away. V usage is TRBV7-9 and J usage is TRBJ2-3; D gene ambiguous. Looked up from germline, CDR1 is SEHNR and CDR2 is FQNEAQ (reference sequence). The CDR3 runs to 12 residues. V lost 5 bases and J 0 bases, leaving 3 bases between the germline ends. In DNA, the CDR3 is TGTGCCAGCAGCACTAGCACAGATACGCAGTATTTT. Translated, it gives CASSTSTDTQYF.

The chain couples TRBV4-1 to TRBJ2-7; 8 nucleotides agree with TRBD2. Germline assignment: CDR1 MGHRA and CDR2 YSYEKL. There are 15 residues in the CDR3. Unmatched junction bases numbered 7, after V lost 3 bases and J lost 3 bases. The CDR3, as DNA: TGCGCCAGCAGCCATAGGAGTAGCGGGGTCTACGAGCAGTACTTC. The encoded protein is CASSHRSSGVYEQYF.

The table lists this clone with a few counts. The chain couples TRBV15 to TRBJ1-1, with 7 nucleotides matching TRBD1. Looked up from germline, CDR1 is LNHNV and CDR2 is YYDKDF (reference sequence). J was trimmed by 11 bases and V by 0 bases; bases with no gene match: 9. This CDR3 is 14 amino acids long. CDR3 DNA: TGTGCCACCAGCAGAGATTTTAAGGGGGCGAAGGCTTTCTTT. Amino acid sequence: CATSRDFKGAKAFF.

The chain employs TRBV2 and TRBJ2-1; perhaps D is TRBD1 or TRBD2 (5 bases each). Trimming cost V 7 bases and J 7 bases, with 14 bases left between them. The CDR3 spans 13 residues. The germline CDR1 and CDR2 sequences are SNHLY and FYNNEI. CDR3 coding DNA: TGTGCCAGCACCCCGGGGCCTCAGAATGAGCAGTTCTTC. Translating it yields CASTPGPQNEQFF.

The chain has TRBV28 and TRBJ1-2; 7 bases align to TRBD1. V trimming: 4 bases; J trimming: 4 bases; junction bases outside the gene matches: 3. Germline loops: CDR1 MDHEN, CDR2 SYDVKM. The CDR3 loop spans 13 amino acids. The chain's CDR3 is CASSWGTAYGYTF. For the CDR3, the DNA is TGTGCCAGCAGTTGGGGGACAGCCTATGGCTACACCTTC.

The chain couples TRBV5-1 to TRBJ2-5; D gene unclear. V lost 0 bases to trimming and J lost 2 bases, with 14 bases between them. This CDR3 has 16 residues. Germline CDR1 SGHRS, CDR2 YFSETQ. This CDR3 reads CASSLVVRQTQETQYF. Here the CDR3 DNA reads TGCGCCAGCAGCTTGGTGGTGAGGCAGACTCAAGAGACCCAGTACTTC.

The genes are TRBV7-9 and TRBJ2-5, with TRBD2 matching 8 bases. The CDR3 loop spans 17 amino acids. CDR1 is SEHNR, CDR2 FQNEAQ, per germline (reference sequence). J lost 2 bases, V lost 1 base, and 9 bases had no gene match. The CDR3 here is CASSLGSLAGNQETQYF. CDR3 bases: TGTGCCAGCAGCTTAGGTAGTTTAGCGGGAAATCAAGAGACCCAGTACTTC.

This rearrangement joins TRBV29-1 to TRBJ2-3; 7 positions agree with TRBD1. Germline V gene data show CDR1 as SQVTM and CDR2 as ANQGSEA. This CDR3 is built from 13 residues. Trimming at V came to 6 bases and at J to 8 bases, leaving 11 bases not matched to a gene. The CDR3 reads CSVPNQGVGTQYF. CDR3 DNA: TGCAGCGTCCCAAACCAGGGGGTGGGTACGCAGTATTTT.

This clone was observed many times. The rearrangement uses TRBV10-3 and TRBJ2-7; no clear D. Trimming removed 0 bases at V and 5 bases at J, with 5 bases between. The germline CDR1 and CDR2 sequences are ENHRY and SYGVKD. This CDR3 has 12 amino acids. The DNA for the CDR3 is TGTGCCATCAGTGAGTCTGGGAACGAGCAGTACTTC. This translates into CAISESGNEQYF.